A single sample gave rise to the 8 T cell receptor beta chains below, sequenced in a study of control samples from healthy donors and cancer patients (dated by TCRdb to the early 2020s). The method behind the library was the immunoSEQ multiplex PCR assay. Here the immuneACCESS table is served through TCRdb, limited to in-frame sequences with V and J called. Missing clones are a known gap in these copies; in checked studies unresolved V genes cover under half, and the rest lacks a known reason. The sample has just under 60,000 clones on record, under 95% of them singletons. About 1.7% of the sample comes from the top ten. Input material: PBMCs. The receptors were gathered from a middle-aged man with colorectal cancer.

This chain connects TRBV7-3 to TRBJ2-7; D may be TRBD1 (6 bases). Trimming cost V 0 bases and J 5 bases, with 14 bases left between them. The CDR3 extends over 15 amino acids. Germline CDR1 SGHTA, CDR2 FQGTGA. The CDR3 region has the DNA TGTGCCAGCAGCTTAACGAATAACAGGGCCCACGAGCAGTACTTC. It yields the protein CASSLTNNRAHEQYF.

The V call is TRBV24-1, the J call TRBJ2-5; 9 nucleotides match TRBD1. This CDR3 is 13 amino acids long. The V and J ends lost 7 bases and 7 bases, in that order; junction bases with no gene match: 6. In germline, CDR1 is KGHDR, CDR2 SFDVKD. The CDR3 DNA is TGTGCCACCAGCCTACAGGGGGCTGGGACCCAGTACTTC. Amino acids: CATSLQGAGTQYF.

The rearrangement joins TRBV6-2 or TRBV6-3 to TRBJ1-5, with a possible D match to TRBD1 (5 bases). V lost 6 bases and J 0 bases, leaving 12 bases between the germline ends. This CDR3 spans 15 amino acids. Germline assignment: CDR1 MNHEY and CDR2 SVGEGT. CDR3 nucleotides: TGTGCCAGCAGCAAAGACAGAAATAGCAATCAGCCCCAGCATTTT. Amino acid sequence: CASSKDRNSNQPQHF.

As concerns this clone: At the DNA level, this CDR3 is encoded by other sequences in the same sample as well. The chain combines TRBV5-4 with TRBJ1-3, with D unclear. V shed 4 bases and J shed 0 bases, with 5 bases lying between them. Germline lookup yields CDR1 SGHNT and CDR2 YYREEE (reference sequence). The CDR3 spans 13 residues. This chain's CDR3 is CASSLVSGNTIYF. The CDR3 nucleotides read TGTGCCAGCAGCCTTGTCTCTGGAAACACCATATATTTT.

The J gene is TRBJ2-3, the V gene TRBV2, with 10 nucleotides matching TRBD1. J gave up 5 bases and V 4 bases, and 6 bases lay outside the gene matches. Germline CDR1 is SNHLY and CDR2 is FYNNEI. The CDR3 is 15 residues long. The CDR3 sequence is CASSGGDRGQDTQYF. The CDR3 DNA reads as TGTGCCAGCAGTGGAGGTGACAGGGGGCAAGATACGCAGTATTTT. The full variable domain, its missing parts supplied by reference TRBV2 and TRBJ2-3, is EPEVTQTPSHQVTQMGQEVILRCVPISNHLYFYWYRQILGQKVEFLVSFYNNEISEKSEIFDDQFSVERPDGSNFTLKIRSTKLEDSAMYFCASSGGDRGQDTQYFGPGTRLTVL.

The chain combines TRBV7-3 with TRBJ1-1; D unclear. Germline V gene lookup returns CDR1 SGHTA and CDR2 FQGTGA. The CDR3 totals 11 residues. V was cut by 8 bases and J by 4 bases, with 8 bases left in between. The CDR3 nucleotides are TGTGCCAGCGGCATTGGCACTGAAGCTTTCTTT. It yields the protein CASGIGTEAFF.

CDR3 amino acids: CASSIQRLASTDTQYF. DNA of the CDR3: TGTGCCAGTAGTATCCAACGGCTTGCTAGCACAGATACGCAGTATTTT. This chain uses TRBV19 with TRBJ2-3; D unresolved. The CDR3 is made up of 16 amino acids. Germline V lookup: CDR1 LNHDA, CDR2 SQIVND (reference sequence). Trimming took off 3 bases at V and 0 bases at J, with 13 bases between the two ends.

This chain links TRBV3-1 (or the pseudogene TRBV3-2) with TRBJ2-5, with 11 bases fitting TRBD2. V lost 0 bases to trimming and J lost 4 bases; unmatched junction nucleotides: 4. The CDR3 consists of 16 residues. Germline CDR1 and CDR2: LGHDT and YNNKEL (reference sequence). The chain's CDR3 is CASSQDLGLAAETQYF. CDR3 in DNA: TGTGCCAGCAGCCAAGATCTGGGACTAGCGGCAGAGACCCAGTACTTC.